The clone carrying this T cell receptor (beta chain) was seen a handful of times. Its specificity is unknown. The sample belongs to a study of CD8 T cells in ankylosing spondylitis. Findings and limits, study-wide: Earlier studies detected some motif variants in reactive arthritis synovial fluid and blood. Disease-linked clones were reportedly significantly enriched in matched ankylosing spondylitis synovial fluid. Apparently characteristic of ankylosing spondylitis blood was a TCR beta motif (about 8 highly homologous variants).

Making use of molecular barcodes, quantitative 5'-RACE generated TCR beta libraries. TCRdb independently ran MiXCR on the 5' RACE reads; one entry per CDR3 protein. The sample yields 250,000 to 300,000 distinct CDR3 sequences, 15% to 20% seen once. CDR1 and CDR2 (germline): SQVTM, ANQGSEA. The CDR3 sequence is 13 residues long. Trimming left V 4 bases short and J 0 bases short, with 10 bases between. The chain couples TRBV29-1 to TRBJ2-7, with D perhaps matching TRBD1 (6 bases). The sequence was obtained from a male donor with ankylosing spondylitis or in good health (not recorded which). Sequenced material: blood, either unsorted or a sorted T cell fraction (not recorded which). DNA for the CDR3: TGCAGCGTTGTAACAGGGATCTCCTACGAGCAGTACTTC. Amino acids: CSVVTGISYEQYF.